This passage covers 14 T cell receptor beta chains from one sample sequenced in a study of blood T cell repertoires in COVID-19. Sequencing was performed with immunoSEQ multiplex PCR; in TCRdb, only in-frame clones are kept and a portion is missing. The data hold about 49,000 clones, with 75% to 85% observed a single time. Sequencing used peripheral blood. These TCRs come from a woman in her sixties or seventies with acute or convalescent COVID-19.

This clone was picked up one time. V gene TRBV19 combines with J gene TRBJ1-1, with no clear D. V dropped 0 bases and J dropped 3 bases, with 5 bases sitting between them. This CDR3 comprises 13 residues. CDR1 is LNHDA and CDR2 is SQIVND in the germline V gene (reference sequence). This CDR3 is CASSIETDTEAFF. The CDR3 bases are TGTGCCAGTAGTATAGAAACAGACACTGAAGCTTTCTTT.

The rearrangement joins TRBV3-1 (or the pseudogene TRBV3-2) to TRBJ1-3, with 9 bases identical to TRBD1. Trimming removed 6 bases from V and 7 bases from J; junction bases left unmatched: 10. The germline V gene has CDR1 LGHDT and CDR2 YNNKEL (reference sequence). The CDR3 is 15 amino acids. In DNA, the CDR3 is TGTGCCAGCAGTTTGGGACAGGGTTTAGGGAACACCATATATTTT. Translation: CASSLGQGLGNTIYF.

The gene calls are TRBV5-5 and TRBJ2-2; 10 bases are shared with TRBD2. With V trimmed by 5 bases and J by 3 bases, 7 bases remained unmatched. The V gene's germline CDR1 is SGHKS and CDR2 YYEKEE (reference sequence). The CDR3 runs to 16 residues. The CDR3 is CASSLSGRVDTGELFF. DNA for the CDR3: TGTGCCAGCAGTCTGAGCGGGAGGGTGGACACCGGGGAGCTGTTTTTT.

This chain joins TRBV19 and TRBJ1-1; D is possibly TRBD1 (6 bases). In germline, CDR1 is LNHDA, CDR2 SQIVND (reference sequence). CDR3 length equals 13 residues. Trimming shortened V by 5 bases and J by 6 bases, and 13 bases separated the two germline ends. The CDR3 nucleotides read TGTGCCAGTAGTCGGGACATTTTCGCTGAAGCTTTCTTT. Translating gives CASSRDIFAEAFF. Complete variable domain (other parts from reference TRBV19 and TRBJ1-1): DGGITQSPKYLFRKEGQNVTLSCEQNLNHDAMYWYRQDPGQGLRLIYYSQIVNDFQKGDIAEGYSVSREKKESFPLTVTSAQKNPTAFYLCASSRDIFAEAFFGQGTRLTVV.

The V and J genes are TRBV6-5 and TRBJ1-4; 8 nucleotides match TRBD1. This CDR3 has 15 residues. The V gene's germline CDR1 is MNHEY and CDR2 SVGAGI. Trimming at V came to 6 bases and at J to 7 bases, leaving 10 bases not matched to a gene. For the CDR3, the DNA is TGTGCCAGCAGGCCCCAGGGGGCAAGGGGTGAAAAACTGTTTTTT. It encodes CASRPQGARGEKLFF.

Here the CDR3 DNA reads TGTGCCAGCAGTTTATACGTCGGGAGACTAGCGGGGGGGATGAGCTACGAGCAGTACTTC. It encodes CASSLYVGRLAGGMSYEQYF. The chain recombines TRBV27 with TRBJ2-7; TRBD2 agrees at 14 bases. There are 20 residues in the CDR3. The V gene's germline CDR1 is MNHEY and CDR2 SMNVEV (reference sequence). V lost 1 base, J lost 3 bases, and 14 bases stayed unmatched.

The chain recombines TRBV19 with TRBJ1-5; D might be TRBD1 (5 bases). CDR1 is LNHDA, CDR2 SQIVND, per germline (reference sequence). The CDR3 runs to 16 residues. V was pared by 10 bases and J by 0 bases, with 19 bases between. The CDR3 bases are TGTGCCACCACTCAGGGAAGTGGCCGTAGCAATCAGCCCCAGCATTTT. This codes for CATTQGSGRSNQPQHF.

The V and J genes are TRBV2 and TRBJ2-1; a possible D gene is TRBD2 (6 bases). This CDR3 is built from 17 residues. Germline V CDR1 and CDR2: SNHLY, FYNNEI. The V end lost 4 bases, the J end lost 4 bases, and 20 bases lay between the germline ends. CDR3 sequence reads: CASSVLSLGSGYNEQFF. The CDR3 DNA follows: TGTGCCAGCAGTGTCCTATCCTTGGGTAGCGGTTACAATGAGCAGTTCTTC.

This clone was found once. The rearrangement uses TRBV11-2 and TRBJ1-5; 9 bases fit TRBD1. This CDR3 comprises 15 residues. V was pared by 5 bases and J by 7 bases, with 9 bases of the junction left unmatched. CDR1 is SGHAT, CDR2 FQNNGV, per germline. The CDR3 loop reads CASSLGTGSGQPQHF. The DNA of the CDR3 is TGTGCCAGCAGCCTAGGGACAGGGTCGGGACAGCCCCAGCATTTT.

This chain uses TRBV30 with TRBJ2-3; 7 bases fit TRBD2. The CDR3 extends over 15 amino acids. From germline, CDR1 is GTSNPN and CDR2 SVGIG (reference sequence). V was clipped by 0 bases and J by 6 bases; unmatched bases: 9. The CDR3 nucleotides are TGTGCCTGGAGTGTACTCGGCGGGAGTTGGGATACGCAGTATTTT. It codes for CAWSVLGGSWDTQYF.

The chain recombines TRBV7-6 with TRBJ1-1, with D possibly TRBD1 on 5 matching bases. Per the germline V gene, CDR1 is SGHVS and CDR2 is FNYEAQ. The germline V and J ends were trimmed by 5 bases and 2 bases, with 12 bases remaining between them. The CDR3 is made up of 14 amino acids. The CDR3 sequence: CASSIRDLNTEAFF. CDR3 sequence (DNA): TGTGCCAGCAGCATCCGGGACTTAAACACTGAAGCTTTCTTT.

V gene TRBV21-1 combines with J gene TRBJ2-1; the DNA was not used to check the table's D call, TRBD1. TRBV21-1 is labeled a pseudogene. The CDR3 is made up of 17 amino acids. CDR3 amino acids: CASSKVSRDSRYNEQFF. DNA of the CDR3: TGTGCCAGCAGCAAAGTGTCCCGGGACAGCCGCTACAATGAGCAGTTCTTC.

This clone was seen once. The rearrangement uses TRBV5-1 and TRBJ2-3; 8 bases are shared with TRBD1. With 2 bases clipped from V and 3 bases from J, the junction kept 5 bases outside the gene matches. CDR1 and CDR2 (germline): SGHRS, YFSETQ. This CDR3 comprises 15 residues. CDR3 loop: CASSFLTGATDTQYF. CDR3 sequence (DNA): TGCGCCAGCAGCTTTTTGACAGGGGCAACAGATACGCAGTATTTT.

The chain carries TRBV7-2 and TRBJ2-1; 11 positions match TRBD2. The J segment lost 7 bases and the V segment lost 5 bases, leaving 4 bases of the junction unmatched. The CDR3 contains 14 residues. Germline V CDR1 and CDR2: SGHTA, FQGNSA. The CDR3 DNA sequence: TGTGCCAGCAGCGACAGGACTAGCGGGAATGAGCAGTTCTTC. Its translation: CASSDRTSGNEQFF.